This TCR beta chain was documented in a study of T cell repertoires in cytomegalovirus infection. Study-wide context: Selected CMV epitopes included recently identified HLA-C-restricted ones as well as well-studied HLA-B-restricted ones. A matching HLA type, together with CMV infection, was signaled by public TCR beta signatures. Broader study findings: HLA-C-restricted TCR beta clonotypes specific for CMV led the ex vivo response. Totalled public TCR beta family frequency picked out people who carried CMV plus the relevant HLA.

Comment on this clonotype: Antigen unknown.

The CDR3 runs to 15 residues. V trimming: 3 bases; J trimming: 4 bases; junction bases outside the gene matches: 6. Germline CDR1 MGHRA, CDR2 YSYEKL. TCRdb ran MiXCR on the reads and lists one entry per CDR3 protein. The sample lists around 99,000 distinct CDR3 sequences, 25% to 30% occurring once. This receptor was taken from a human donor in good health (CMV status not recorded). Some clones in this sample may be carry-over from other donors' samples. This rearrangement joins TRBV4-1 to TRBJ2-3; 8 nucleotides match TRBD2. The specimen comprised CD8+ T cells from cultured PBMCs, sampled from culture after CMV antigen stimulation. CDR3 in amino acids: CASSQGLGVADTQYF. In DNA form, the CDR3 reads TGCGCCAGCAGCCAGGGACTAGGTGTGGCAGATACGCAGTATTTT.